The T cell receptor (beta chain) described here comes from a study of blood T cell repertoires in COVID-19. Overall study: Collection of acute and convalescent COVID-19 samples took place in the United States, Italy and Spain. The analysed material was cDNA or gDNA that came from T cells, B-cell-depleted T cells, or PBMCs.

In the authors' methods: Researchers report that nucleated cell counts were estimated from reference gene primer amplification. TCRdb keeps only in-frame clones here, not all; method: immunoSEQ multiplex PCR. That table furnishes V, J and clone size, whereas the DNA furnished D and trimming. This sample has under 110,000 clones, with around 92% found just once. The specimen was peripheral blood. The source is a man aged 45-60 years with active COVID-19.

For the CDR3, the DNA is TGTGCCATCACAGCAGGGTCAGGGTACGAGCAGTACTTC. Translating gives CAITAGSGYEQYF. The genes are TRBV10-3 and TRBJ2-7, with a possible D match to TRBD1 (5 bases). This CDR3 has 13 residues. With 7 bases removed from V and 4 bases from J, the gap between germline ends came to 14 bases. The V gene's germline CDR1 is ENHRY and CDR2 SYGVKD.